A selection of T cell receptor beta chains follows, all from one sample in a study of blood T cell repertoires in COVID-19. TCRdb's table, derived via immunoSEQ multiplex PCR, lists solely in-frame clones and lacks some. This table holds some 90,000 clones, 70% to 90% found once. The specimen sequenced was peripheral blood. The origin of the receptors is a man aged 50-59 years with COVID-19, enrolled during active disease. Both conserved end residues are part of each CDR3. D genes are given only for firm matches. Expanded clones get a size class; other rows say once, few or many, or leave the size out.

DNA: TGTGCCAGCAGCCGGGAGGCGGGCACTGAAGCTTTCTTT
CDR3: CASSREAGTEAFF
size: -
D: -
V: TRBV12-3/TRBV12-4
J: TRBJ1-1

DNA: TGTGCCAGCAGCTTTTCCAGGGGGAACACCGGGGAGCTGTTTTTT
CDR3: CASSFSRGNTGELFF
size: -
D: -
V: TRBV5-5
J: TRBJ2-2

DNA: TGTGCCAGCAGCACCTTAGCGAACACTGAAGCTTTCTTT
CDR3: CASSTLANTEAFF
size: -
D: -
V: TRBV7-8
J: TRBJ1-1

DNA: TGTGCCAGCAGTTACTCGAATCTAGCGGGGGCCGGGGAGCTGTTTTTT
CDR3: CASSYSNLAGAGELFF
size: few
D: TRBD2
V: TRBV6-5
J: TRBJ2-2

DNA: TGTGCCAGCAGTTTTTCGGACAGGAGGCGCAATCAGCCCCAGCATTTT
CDR3: CASSFSDRRRNQPQHF
size: -
D: TRBD1
V: TRBV6-2/TRBV6-3
J: TRBJ1-5

DNA: TGTGCCAGCTACGGGGTAAGGGTTCGCTCCTACAATGAGCAGTTCTTC
CDR3: CASYGVRVRSYNEQFF
size: -
D: -
V: TRBV18
J: TRBJ2-1

DNA: TGTGCCACCAGTCCCCGGACAGGGGACTATGGCTACACCTTC
CDR3: CATSPRTGDYGYTF
size: once
D: TRBD1
V: TRBV24-1
J: TRBJ1-2

DNA: TGCGCCAGCAGCTTGGACGCAGGGGAAGTTGGAACACCCCTCCACTTT
CDR3: CASSLDAGEVGTPLHF
size: -
D: -
V: TRBV5-1
J: TRBJ1-6

DNA: TGTGCCAGCAGTGAGACAGCCGGGGAGCTGTTTTTT
CDR3: CASSETAGELFF
size: -
D: -
V: TRBV25-1
J: TRBJ2-2

DNA: TGTGCCAGCAGGTATCTAGCGGGGGAGACCCAGTACTTC
CDR3: CASRYLAGETQYF
size: few
D: TRBD2
V: TRBV3-1/TRBV3-2
J: TRBJ2-5

DNA: TGTGCCAGCACCAGATACAGCAACATACCCCTCCACTTT
CDR3: CASTRYSNIPLHF
size: -
D: -
V: TRBV2
J: TRBJ1-6

DNA: TGTGCCAGCAGCTTAGGACCGTCTGGGCCTGACTACGAGCAGTACTTC
CDR3: CASSLGPSGPDYEQYF
size: -
D: -
V: TRBV7-9
J: TRBJ2-7